This TCR beta chain was found in a study of T cell changes during pregnancy in multiple sclerosis. The repertoire was sequenced with immunoSEQ multiplex PCR; TCRdb's copy has only in-frame clones and lacks some. The sample carries around 38,000 clones, roughly nine tenths recorded once. The germline V gene has CDR1 SGHTA and CDR2 FQGNSA. CDR3 size: 15 residues. V lost 5 bases, J lost 0 bases, and 12 bases lay in between. This specimen was CD8+ T cells from peripheral blood mononuclear cells, taken in the third trimester of pregnancy. This TCR was sampled from a female donor with multiple sclerosis, enrolled in a pregnancy study. J is TRBJ2-3 and V is TRBV7-2, with D perhaps matching TRBD2 (5 bases). CDR3: CASSIGWTSTDTQYF. CDR3 DNA sequence: TGTGCCAGCAGCATTGGTTGGACTAGCACAGATACGCAGTATTTT.